This T cell receptor beta chain was recovered during a study of cytomegalovirus exposure and HLA in healthy donors. Background on the study: T cells numbering about 200 million yielded 95 million to 140 million unique TCR beta sequences in an earlier analysis. General observations from the study: Further analysis was carried out later, and it showed several of the most significant clusters appearing linked to common viral pathogens. Later analysis demonstrated an association between a missense DCLRE1C variant and TCR beta V- and J-gene trimming. Rare TCR sequences predominated, though certain public TCRs were found in many donors.

With 60 Vbeta and 13 Jbeta primers, the PCR was carried out. The assay was immunoSEQ multiplex PCR, and TCRdb's table has in-frame clones only and misses some. Of nearly 80,000 clones listed, 79% are singletons. Germline CDR1 is MGHDK and CDR2 is SYGVNS. The CDR3 is 12 amino acids. V was pared by 4 bases and J by 2 bases, with 5 bases between. This clone was observed a handful of times. What it binds is unknown. V and J are TRBV25-1 and TRBJ1-2, with D possibly being TRBD1 (5 bases). Sequencing input: PBMCs. This TCR was recovered from a woman between 35 and 50 years old in good health and CMV-seropositive. The CDR3 DNA follows: TGTGCCAGCAGTGCAGGGAACTATGGCTACACCTTC. Translating gives CASSAGNYGYTF.